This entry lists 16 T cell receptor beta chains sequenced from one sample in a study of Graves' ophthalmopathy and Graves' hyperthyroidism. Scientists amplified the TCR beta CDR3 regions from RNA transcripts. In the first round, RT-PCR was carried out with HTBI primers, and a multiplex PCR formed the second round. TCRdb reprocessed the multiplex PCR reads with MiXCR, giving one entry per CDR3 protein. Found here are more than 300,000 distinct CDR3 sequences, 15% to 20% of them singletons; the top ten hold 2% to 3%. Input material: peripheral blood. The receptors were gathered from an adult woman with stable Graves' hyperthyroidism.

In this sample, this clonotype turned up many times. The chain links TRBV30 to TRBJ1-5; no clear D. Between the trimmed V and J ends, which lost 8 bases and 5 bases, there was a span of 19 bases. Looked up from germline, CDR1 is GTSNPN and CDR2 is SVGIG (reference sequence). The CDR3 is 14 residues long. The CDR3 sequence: CARNSPGRDQPQHF. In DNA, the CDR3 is TGTGCCCGGAACTCCCCCGGGAGGGATCAGCCCCAGCATTTT.

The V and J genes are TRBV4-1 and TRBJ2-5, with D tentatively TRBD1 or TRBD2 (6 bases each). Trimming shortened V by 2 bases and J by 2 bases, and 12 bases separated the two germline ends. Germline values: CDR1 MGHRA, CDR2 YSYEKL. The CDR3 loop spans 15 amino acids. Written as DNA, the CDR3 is TGCGCCAGCAGCCAAAAAAGGGGGGAGCAAGAGACCCAGTACTTC. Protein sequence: CASSQKRGEQETQYF.

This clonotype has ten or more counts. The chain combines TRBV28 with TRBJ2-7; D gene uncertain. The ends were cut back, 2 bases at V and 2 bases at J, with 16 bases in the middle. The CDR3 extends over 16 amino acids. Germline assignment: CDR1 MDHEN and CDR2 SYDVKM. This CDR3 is CASSLSPDGPPYEQYF. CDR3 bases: TGTGCCAGCAGTTTAAGTCCCGACGGTCCGCCCTACGAGCAGTACTTC.

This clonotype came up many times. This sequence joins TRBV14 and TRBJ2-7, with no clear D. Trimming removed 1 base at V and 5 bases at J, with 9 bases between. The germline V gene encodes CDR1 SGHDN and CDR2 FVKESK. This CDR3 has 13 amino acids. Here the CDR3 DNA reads TGTGCCAGCAGCCAAGTATGGTCGCACGAGCAGTACTTC. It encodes CASSQVWSHEQYF.

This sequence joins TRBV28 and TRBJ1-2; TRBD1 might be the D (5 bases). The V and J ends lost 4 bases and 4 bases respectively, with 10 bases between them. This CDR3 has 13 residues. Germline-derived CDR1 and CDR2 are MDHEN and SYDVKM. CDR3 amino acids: CASSSTGTYGYTF. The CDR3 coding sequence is TGTGCCAGCAGTTCAACAGGTACCTATGGCTACACCTTC.

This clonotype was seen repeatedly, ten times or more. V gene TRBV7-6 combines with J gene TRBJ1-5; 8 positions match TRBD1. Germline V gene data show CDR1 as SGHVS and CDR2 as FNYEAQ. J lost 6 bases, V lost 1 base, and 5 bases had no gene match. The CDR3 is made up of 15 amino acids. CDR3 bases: TGTGCCAGCAGCTTAGTTCAGGGGGCAGGTCAGCCCCAGCATTTT. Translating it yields CASSLVQGAGQPQHF.

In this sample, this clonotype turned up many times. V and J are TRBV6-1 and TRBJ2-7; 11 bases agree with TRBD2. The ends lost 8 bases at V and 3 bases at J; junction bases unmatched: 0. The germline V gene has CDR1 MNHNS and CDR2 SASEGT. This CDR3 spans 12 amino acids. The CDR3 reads CASGTSGYEQYF. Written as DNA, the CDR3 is TGTGCCAGCGGGACTAGCGGCTACGAGCAGTACTTC.

The CDR3 reads CASSLGGQTNTEAFF. The CDR3, as DNA: TGTGCCAGCAGCTTAGGGGGACAGACGAACACTGAAGCTTTCTTT. The V and J genes are TRBV7-9 and TRBJ1-1, with 7 bases matching TRBD1. This CDR3 is built from 15 residues. With V trimmed by 1 base and J by 1 base, 3 bases remained unmatched. Germline V gene data show CDR1 as SEHNR and CDR2 as FQNEAQ (reference sequence).

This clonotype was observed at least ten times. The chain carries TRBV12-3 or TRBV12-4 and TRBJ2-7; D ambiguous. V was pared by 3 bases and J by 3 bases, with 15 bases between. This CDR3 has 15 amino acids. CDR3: CASSFPGSSRYEQYF. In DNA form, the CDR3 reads TGTGCCAGCAGTTTCCCAGGATCATCACGCTACGAGCAGTACTTC.

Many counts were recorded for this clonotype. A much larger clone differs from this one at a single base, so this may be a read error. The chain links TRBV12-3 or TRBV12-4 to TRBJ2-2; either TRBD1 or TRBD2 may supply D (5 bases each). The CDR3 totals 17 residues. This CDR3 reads CASSSQGRGGITGELSF. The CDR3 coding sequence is TGTGCCAGCAGTTCGCAGGGTAGAGGCGGTATTACCGGGGAGCTGTCTTTT.

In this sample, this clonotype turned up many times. In DNA form, the CDR3 reads TGTGCCAGCAGTGAAGAATCCCTAAGGGGAACTGGAAACACCATATATTTT. Translating it yields CASSEESLRGTGNTIYF. The V and J genes are TRBV2 and TRBJ1-3; possibly TRBD1 for D (5 bases). This CDR3 region has 17 residues. Germline V gene data show CDR1 as SNHLY and CDR2 as FYNNEI. The germline V and J ends were trimmed by 1 base and 2 bases, with 15 bases remaining between them. Variable domain in full (rest from reference TRBV2 and TRBJ1-3): EPEVTQTPSHQVTQMGQEVILRCVPISNHLYFYWYRQILGQKVEFLVSFYNNEISEKSEIFDDQFSVERPDGSNFTLKIRSTKLEDSAMYFCASSEESLRGTGNTIYFGEGSWLTVV.

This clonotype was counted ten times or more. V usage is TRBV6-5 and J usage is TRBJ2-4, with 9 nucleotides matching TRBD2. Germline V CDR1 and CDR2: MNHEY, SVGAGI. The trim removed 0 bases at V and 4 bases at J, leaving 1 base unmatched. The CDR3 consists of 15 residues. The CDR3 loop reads CASSYSSGGKNIQYF. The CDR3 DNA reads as TGTGCCAGCAGTTACTCTAGCGGGGGAAAAAACATTCAGTACTTC.

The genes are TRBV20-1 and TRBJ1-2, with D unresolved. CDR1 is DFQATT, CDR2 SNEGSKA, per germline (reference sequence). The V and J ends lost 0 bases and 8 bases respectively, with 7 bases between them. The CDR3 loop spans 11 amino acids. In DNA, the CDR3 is TGCAGTGCTAGAGATCTTGAGGGCTACACCTTC. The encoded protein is CSARDLEGYTF.

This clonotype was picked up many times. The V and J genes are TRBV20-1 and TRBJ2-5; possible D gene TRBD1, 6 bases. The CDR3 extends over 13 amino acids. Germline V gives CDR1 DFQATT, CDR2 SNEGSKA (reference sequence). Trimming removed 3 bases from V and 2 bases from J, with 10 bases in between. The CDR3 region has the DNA TGCAGTGCTAGTAGGACAGAACAAGAGACCCAGTACTTC. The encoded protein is CSASRTEQETQYF.

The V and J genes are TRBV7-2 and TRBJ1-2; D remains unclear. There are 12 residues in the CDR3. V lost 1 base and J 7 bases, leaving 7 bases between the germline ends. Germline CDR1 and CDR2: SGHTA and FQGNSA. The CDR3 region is CASSLGFFGYTF. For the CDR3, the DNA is TGTGCCAGCAGCTTAGGATTCTTTGGCTACACCTTC.

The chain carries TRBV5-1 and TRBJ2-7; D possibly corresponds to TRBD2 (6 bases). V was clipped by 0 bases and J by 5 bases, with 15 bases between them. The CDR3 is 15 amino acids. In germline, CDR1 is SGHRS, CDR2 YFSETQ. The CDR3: CASSLVAGGTHEQYF. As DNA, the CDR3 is TGCGCCAGCAGCTTGGTGGCCGGAGGGACCCACGAGCAGTACTTC. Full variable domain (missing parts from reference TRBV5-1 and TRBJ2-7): KAGVTQTPRYLIKTRGQQVTLSCSPISGHRSVSWYQQTPGQGLQFLFEYFSETQRNKGNFPGRFSGRQFSNSRSEMNVSTLELGDSALYLCASSLVAGGTHEQYFGPGTRLTVT.